This T cell receptor (beta chain) was profiled in a study of blood T cell repertoires in COVID-19. This clone was seen once. There are 17 residues in the CDR3. Germline CDR1 SGHVS, CDR2 FNYEAQ. V gave up 5 bases and J gave up 5 bases; unmatched junction bases: 8. Original methodology: Amplifying reference gene primers gave estimates of nucleated cell counts. Sequenced by immunoSEQ multiplex PCR; TCRdb stores in-frame clones only, minus some. V and J calls plus clone size are reproduced from that table; the DNA served to infer D and trimming. The profile shows tens of thousands of clones, around four fifths of them singletons.

Sequenced material: peripheral blood. The TCR was taken from a man of 80 years or more with active or convalescent COVID-19. The V gene is TRBV7-6, the J gene TRBJ2-5; TRBD2 matches at 16 bases. The chain's CDR3 is CASSGEGLAGGRETQYF. The DNA for the CDR3 is TGTGCCAGCAGCGGAGAGGGACTAGCGGGAGGGCGGGAGACCCAGTACTTC.